This TCR beta chain was captured by sequencing in a study of blood T cell repertoires in COVID-19. Study as a whole: Acute and convalescent COVID-19 specimens originated in the United States, Italy and Spain. PBMCs, B-cell-depleted T cells, or T cells provided the cDNA or gDNA that made up the material.

This CDR3 contains 17 residues. The V gene's germline CDR1 is SGHAT and CDR2 FQNNGV. V shed 2 bases and J 1 base; nucleotides not matched to a gene: 2. In the study's own analysis: Reference gene primer amplification in the assay estimated nucleated cell counts. The data were produced by immunoSEQ multiplex PCR, yet TCRdb's version contains in-frame clones alone and is incomplete. V, J and clone size are those of that table, while D and trimming were read from the DNA. The repertoire includes 20,000 to 25,000 clones, around 94% of them detected once, and around 8.6% sits in the top ten. V usage is TRBV11-2 and J usage is TRBJ2-1, with 13 bases aligning to TRBD2. Material: peripheral blood. This clonotype was obtained from a human donor in a cohort sampled during active COVID-19. This CDR3 reads CASSLRLAGGSYNEQFF. CDR3 nucleotide sequence: TGTGCCAGCAGCTTAAGACTAGCGGGGGGATCCTACAATGAGCAGTTCTTC.